This T cell receptor beta chain was identified during a study of blood T cell repertoires in COVID-19. Background on the study: The United States, Italy and Spain supplied acute and convalescent COVID-19 samples. PBMCs, B-cell-depleted T cells, or T cells were the source of the cDNA or gDNA that made up the material.

TCRdb keeps only in-frame clones here, not all; method: immunoSEQ multiplex PCR. The sample lists 200,000 to 300,000 clones, roughly 80% occurring once. This CDR3 has 12 residues. The trim removed 8 bases at V and 8 bases at J, leaving 4 bases unmatched. The V gene's germline CDR1 is GTSNPN and CDR2 SVGIG (reference sequence). A Seattle source enrolled patients during active infection and followed them longitudinally. The V gene is TRBV30, the J gene TRBJ1-6; TRBD1 matches at 9 bases. The sample consisted of peripheral blood. The receptor's source is a woman aged 80 or older with COVID-19, enrolled during active disease. CDR3 coding DNA: TGTGCCCTAAGACAGGGGGATTCACCCCTCCACTTT. Residues: CALRQGDSPLHF.